These T cell receptor beta chains were read from a single sample in a study of T cell repertoires in cytomegalovirus infection. What these receptors recognize is not known. TCRdb reprocessed the reads via MiXCR and lists one record per CDR3 protein. The data hold approximately 910,000 distinct CDR3 sequences, with around 30% observed a single time. The source was cultured CD8+ T cells from PBMCs, collected from culture after CMV antigen stimulation. Receptor source: a human donor in good health (CMV status not recorded). Some clones in this sample may be carry-over from other donors' samples. Each CDR3 is given with its conserved first and last residue. The order of the fields is J gene, clone size, D gene, V gene, CDR3 protein, CDR3 DNA. D genes are given only for firm matches. Clone size is stated in some rows and not others, as once, few, many or a class when expanded.

j_call: TRBJ2-4; clone_size: many; d_call: TRBD2; v_call: TRBV6-6; cdr3_aa: CASSYSASGGSLGKNIQYF; cdr3_nt: TGTGCCAGCAGTTACTCGGCTAGCGGGGGAAGTTTGGGCAAAAACATTCAGTACTTC
j_call: TRBJ1-2; clone_size: -; d_call: TRBD1; v_call: TRBV27; cdr3_aa: CASSKIRDRGPDGYTF; cdr3_nt: TGTGCCAGCAGCAAAATCCGGGACAGGGGGCCCGATGGCTACACCTTC
j_call: TRBJ2-1; clone_size: -; d_call: TRBD1; v_call: TRBV19; cdr3_aa: CATRDRSNNEQFF; cdr3_nt: TGTGCCACCCGGGACAGGAGTAACAATGAGCAGTTCTTC
j_call: TRBJ2-5; clone_size: many; d_call: -; v_call: TRBV12-3/TRBV12-4; cdr3_aa: CASSKQGKQETQYF; cdr3_nt: TGTGCCAGCAGTAAACAGGGTAAACAAGAGACCCAGTACTTC
j_call: TRBJ1-5; clone_size: many; d_call: -; v_call: TRBV7-8; cdr3_aa: CASSPGSGLGNQPQHF; cdr3_nt: TGTGCCAGCAGCCCTGGTAGTGGCCTCGGCAATCAGCCCCAGCATTTT
j_call: TRBJ2-7; clone_size: -; d_call: -; v_call: TRBV6-6; cdr3_aa: CASSYSKGTSYEQYF; cdr3_nt: TGTGCCAGCAGTTACTCGAAAGGGACTTCTTACGAGCAGTACTTC
j_call: TRBJ1-1; clone_size: few; d_call: -; v_call: TRBV7-2; cdr3_aa: CASSSQGNEAFF; cdr3_nt: TGTGCCAGCAGCTCGCAGGGTAATGAAGCTTTCTTT
j_call: TRBJ2-5; clone_size: few; d_call: -; v_call: TRBV6-2/TRBV6-3; cdr3_aa: CASSHDSEGRETQYF; cdr3_nt: TGTGCCAGCAGTCACGACAGTGAAGGCAGGGAGACCCAGTACTTC
j_call: TRBJ2-5; clone_size: -; d_call: TRBD2; v_call: TRBV4-3; cdr3_aa: CASSQASWGGVETQYF; cdr3_nt: TGCGCCAGCAGCCAAGCTAGCTGGGGGGGGGTGGAGACCCAGTACTTC
j_call: TRBJ1-5; clone_size: -; d_call: -; v_call: TRBV28; cdr3_aa: CASDFWGSNQPQHF; cdr3_nt: TGTGCCAGCGATTTTTGGGGTAGCAATCAGCCCCAGCATTTT